Listed below are T cell receptor beta chains from one sample, sequenced in a study of T cell responses to AZD1222 COVID-19 vaccine. TCRdb keeps only in-frame clones here, not all; method: immunoSEQ multiplex PCR. The data show over 150,000 clones, about 93% seen once. Sequencing used peripheral blood, obtained 28 days after the second dose of the MenACWY control vaccine. The origin of the receptors is an adult who received the MenACWY meningococcal vaccine as a control. Each CDR3 is given with its conserved first and last residue. The order of the fields is CDR3 length, V gene, J gene, CDR3 protein.

cdr3_length: 14; v_call: TRBV19; j_call: TRBJ1-6; cdr3_aa: CASRWTGRESPLHF
cdr3_length: 12; v_call: TRBV3-1/TRBV3-2; j_call: TRBJ2-5; cdr3_aa: CASSRPKETQYF
cdr3_length: 14; v_call: TRBV2; j_call: TRBJ1-4; cdr3_aa: CASRGDGSGEKLFF
cdr3_length: 17; v_call: TRBV15; j_call: TRBJ2-5; cdr3_aa: CATSLETLASAQETQYF
cdr3_length: 16; v_call: TRBV28; j_call: TRBJ2-5; cdr3_aa: CASSSPGTASGETQYF
cdr3_length: 14; v_call: TRBV7-2; j_call: TRBJ1-1; cdr3_aa: CASTLTGPNTEAFF
cdr3_length: 15; v_call: TRBV5-6; j_call: TRBJ1-2; cdr3_aa: CASSLVGQANYGYTF
cdr3_length: 14; v_call: TRBV24-1; j_call: TRBJ1-2; cdr3_aa: CATSQTGPTYGYTF
cdr3_length: 12; v_call: TRBV12-3/TRBV12-4; j_call: TRBJ1-5; cdr3_aa: CASSFGNQPQHF
cdr3_length: 13; v_call: TRBV6-6; j_call: TRBJ1-2; cdr3_aa: CAGLGGRIYGYTF
cdr3_length: 17; v_call: TRBV4-1; j_call: TRBJ1-1; cdr3_aa: CASSKGATGGMNTEAFF
cdr3_length: 13; v_call: TRBV12-3/TRBV12-4; j_call: TRBJ2-5; cdr3_aa: CASSFGGRETQYF
cdr3_length: 15; v_call: TRBV5-6; j_call: TRBJ2-3; cdr3_aa: CASSSRGSSTDTQYF